The 29 T cell receptor beta chains in this list originate from one sample, sequenced in a study of cytomegalovirus exposure and HLA in healthy donors. This table comes from immunoSEQ multiplex PCR, and its TCRdb copy is limited to in-frame clones, with some not included. The repertoire consists of 110,000 to 150,000 clones, with approximately 91% occurring once and the leading ten covering 0.6% to 0.8%. Sequencing input: PBMCs. The receptors here all came from a man aged 18-30 years in good health and CMV-seronegative.

V gene TRBV29-1 combines with J gene TRBJ1-1; D might be TRBD1 (5 bases). V lost 5 bases and J 5 bases, leaving 15 bases between the germline ends. Germline V CDR1 and CDR2: SQVTM, ANQGSEA. The CDR3 loop spans 13 amino acids. CDR3 in DNA: TGCAGCGTTCAAACTCAGGGTGGGACTGAAGCTTTCTTT. This codes for CSVQTQGGTEAFF.

The J gene is TRBJ1-5, the V gene TRBV7-8; D is undetermined. The CDR3 extends over 16 amino acids. Germline V CDR1 and CDR2: SGHVS, FQNEAQ. V was pared by 1 base and J by 0 bases, with 10 bases between. Here the CDR3 DNA reads TGTGCCAGCAGCTTAGGATCGGGAGATAGCAATCAGCCCCAGCATTTT. It specifies CASSLGSGDSNQPQHF.

This clone has just a few counts. V is TRBV18 and J is TRBJ1-2; no clear D gene. CDR3 size: 14 residues. Germline V gene lookup returns CDR1 KGHSH and CDR2 LQKENI. Trimming cost V 4 bases and J 7 bases, with 16 bases left between them. CDR3 region: CASSLNTESAGYTF. CDR3 nucleotides: TGTGCCAGCTCACTGAACACGGAGTCGGCTGGCTACACCTTC.

The chain joins TRBV5-1 to TRBJ2-1, with no clear D. The CDR3 is made up of 12 amino acids. V shed 5 bases and J shed 8 bases, with 11 bases lying between them. Germline loops: CDR1 SGHRS, CDR2 YFSETQ. CDR3 nucleotides: TGCGCCAGCAGTTTCCTGAGCCATGAGCAGTTCTTC. Its protein product is CASSFLSHEQFF.

The chain is built from TRBV5-4 and TRBJ1-3, with D tentatively TRBD1 (6 bases). The V and J ends lost 4 bases and 0 bases respectively, with 17 bases between them. The CDR3 runs to 17 residues. Germline CDR1 reads SGHNT; CDR2 reads YYREEE (reference sequence). In DNA form, the CDR3 reads TGTGCCAGCAGCACTACAGGGAGGGGGAGCTCTGGAAACACCATATATTTT. Encoded protein: CASSTTGRGSSGNTIYF.

This clone was recorded only once. The genes are TRBV5-1 and TRBJ1-1; maybe TRBD1 (5 bases). Trimming left V 4 bases short and J 0 bases short, with 13 bases between. CDR1 and CDR2 from the germline V gene are SGHRS and YFSETQ. CDR3 length: 15 residues. CDR3 loop: CASSPNRLLNTEAFF. DNA for the CDR3: TGCGCCAGCAGCCCAAACAGGCTATTGAACACTGAAGCTTTCTTT.

The chain recombines TRBV30 with TRBJ2-1; a weak D match, TRBD2 (6 bases). V lost 3 bases to trimming and J lost 6 bases, with 9 bases between them. CDR1 is GTSNPN and CDR2 is SVGIG in the germline V gene (reference sequence). There are 12 residues in the CDR3. The CDR3 sequence: CAWSPGVNEQFF. The CDR3 region has the DNA TGTGCCTGGAGCCCGGGGGTCAATGAGCAGTTCTTC.

CDR3 bases: TGTGCCAGCAGGAACGACAGACCCAATTCACCCCTCCACTTT. Translated, it gives CASRNDRPNSPLHF. This chain connects TRBV27 to TRBJ1-6, with D possibly being TRBD1 (5 bases). This CDR3 is built from 14 residues. V was cut by 6 bases and J by 7 bases, with 13 bases left in between. Germline values: CDR1 MNHEY, CDR2 SMNVEV (reference sequence).

J is TRBJ1-1 and V is TRBV19, with 9 bases that match TRBD1. Looked up from germline, CDR1 is LNHDA and CDR2 is SQIVND (reference sequence). J gave up 6 bases and V 7 bases, and 9 bases lay outside the gene matches. The CDR3 contains 14 residues. CDR3 residues: CASTGTGIGAEAFF. In DNA form, the CDR3 reads TGTGCCAGTACTGGGACAGGGATCGGGGCTGAAGCTTTCTTT.

This clone was seen a few times. This rearrangement joins TRBV6-6 to TRBJ1-6; tentatively, D is TRBD1 (6 bases). From germline, CDR1 is MNHNY and CDR2 SVGAGI (reference sequence). Deletions cut 4 bases from V and 6 bases from J, with 10 bases between. CDR3 length: 14 amino acids. The CDR3 nucleotides read TGTGCCAGCAGTTCCACAGGGCCTAATTCACCCCTCCACTTT. Protein product: CASSSTGPNSPLHF.

CDR3 protein: CASSAGTSNQETQYF. DNA of the CDR3: TGTGCCAGCAGCGCGGGGACTAGTAACCAAGAGACCCAGTACTTC. The gene calls are TRBV5-4 and TRBJ2-5, with 8 bases that match TRBD2. Germline loops: CDR1 SGHNT, CDR2 YYREEE (reference sequence). Trimming removed 4 bases from V and 0 bases from J; junction bases left unmatched: 5. The CDR3 is made up of 15 amino acids. Full variable domain (outside the CDR3, taken from reference TRBV5-4 and TRBJ2-5): ETGVTQSPTHLIKTRGQQVTLRCSSQSGHNTVSWYQQALGQGPQFIFQYYREEENGRGNFPPRFSGLQFPNYSSELNVNALELDDSALYLCASSAGTSNQETQYFGPGTRLLVL.

This rearrangement joins TRBV5-1 to TRBJ2-3; a weak D match, TRBD1 (6 bases). Trimming took 4 bases from V and 4 from J, leaving 10 bases between them. This CDR3 has 13 residues. CDR1 and CDR2 (germline): SGHRS, YFSETQ. The CDR3 region is CASSHRVSDTQYF. The CDR3 DNA follows: TGCGCCAGCAGCCACAGGGTTTCAGATACGCAGTATTTT.

This chain joins TRBV7-3 and TRBJ2-3; 13 nucleotides line up with TRBD2. In germline, CDR1 is SGHTA, CDR2 FQGTGA. The CDR3 loop spans 19 amino acids. J gave up 1 base and V 4 bases, and 11 bases lay outside the gene matches. As DNA, the CDR3 is TGTGCCAGCAGCTCGGACCCGGGACTAGCGGGGCCTCGCACAGATACGCAGTATTTT. It codes for CASSSDPGLAGPRTDTQYF.

The chain combines TRBV5-1 with TRBJ2-7, with D perhaps matching TRBD2 (5 bases). CDR1 and CDR2 from the germline V gene are SGHRS and YFSETQ. The CDR3 length is 14 residues. V was shortened by 5 bases and J by 7 bases, with 19 bases between the two germline ends. The CDR3 protein is CASRGVLPSGEQYF. The CDR3 nucleotides are TGCGCCAGCAGAGGTGTTTTACCCTCGGGGGAGCAGTACTTC.

J is TRBJ2-5 and V is TRBV11-3; D perhaps matches TRBD2 (5 bases). V was cut by 7 bases and J by 5 bases, with 14 bases left in between. The CDR3 spans 13 residues. CDR1 is SGHNT and CDR2 is YENEEA in the germline V gene. Here the CDR3 reads CASTLMGVETQYF. Written as DNA, the CDR3 is TGTGCCAGCACCCTGATGGGAGTGGAGACCCAGTACTTC.

The V gene is TRBV5-1, the J gene TRBJ2-7; perhaps TRBD1 as D (5 bases). Trimming removed 4 bases at V and 0 bases at J, with 17 bases between. The CDR3 loop spans 16 amino acids. From germline, CDR1 is SGHRS and CDR2 YFSETQ. CDR3 nucleotides: TGCGCCAGCAGCAAATCTACAGGACAAAGCTCCTACGAGCAGTACTTC. Encoded protein: CASSKSTGQSSYEQYF.

The J gene is TRBJ1-2, the V gene TRBV5-1, with 11 bases lining up with TRBD1. Unmatched junction bases numbered 6, after V lost 4 bases and J lost 4 bases. This CDR3 contains 15 residues. CDR1 SGHRS and CDR2 YFSETQ come from the germline V gene. The CDR3 spells CASSLAGTGGYGYTF. The CDR3 DNA sequence: TGCGCCAGCAGCCTAGCCGGGACAGGGGGCTATGGCTACACCTTC.

The chain couples TRBV5-4 to TRBJ2-4, with 7 bases aligning to TRBD2. The V segment lost 4 bases and the J segment 3 bases; nucleotides outside the gene matches: 10. Per the germline V gene, CDR1 is SGHNT and CDR2 is YYREEE (reference sequence). The CDR3 runs to 16 residues. Written as DNA, the CDR3 is TGTGCCAGCAGCCCTAGCGCGAGGGAGGGCAAAAACATTCAGTACTTC. Protein product: CASSPSAREGKNIQYF.

This clone showed up just once. The rearrangement links TRBV5-1 to TRBJ2-1; tentatively, D is TRBD2 (5 bases). V was trimmed by 0 bases and J by 3 bases, leaving 13 bases between them. The germline gives CDR1 SGHRS, CDR2 YFSETQ. CDR3 length: 16 amino acids. The CDR3 region is CASSLVRGAIYNEQFF. The CDR3 DNA is TGCGCCAGCAGCTTGGTACGGGGAGCGATCTACAATGAGCAGTTCTTC.

This chain connects TRBV7-2 to TRBJ2-3; tentatively, D is TRBD2 (5 bases). With 2 bases removed from V and 5 bases from J, the gap between germline ends came to 8 bases. This CDR3 has 13 amino acids. Germline values: CDR1 SGHTA, CDR2 FQGNSA. The CDR3 region is CASSLNAGDTQYF. In DNA form, the CDR3 reads TGTGCCAGCAGCTTAAACGCGGGAGATACGCAGTATTTT.

The CDR3: CAISSTPGKDQPQHF. The DNA for the CDR3 is TGTGCCATCAGTTCTACCCCAGGGAAGGATCAGCCCCAGCATTTT. The rearrangement joins TRBV10-3 to TRBJ1-5, with D possibly TRBD1 on 5 matching bases. The CDR3 contains 15 residues. Trimming cost V 5 bases and J 5 bases, with 16 bases left between them. CDR1 is ENHRY, CDR2 SYGVKD, per germline.

This chain uses TRBV5-1 with TRBJ2-3; 12 nucleotides match TRBD2. The V segment lost 0 bases and the J segment 7 bases; nucleotides outside the gene matches: 12. CDR1 and CDR2 (germline): SGHRS, YFSETQ. This CDR3 is 18 amino acids long. CDR3 protein: CASSLELAGGPAQYTQYF. As DNA, the CDR3 is TGCGCCAGCAGCTTGGAACTAGCGGGGGGTCCCGCACAGTATACGCAGTATTTT.

This rearrangement joins TRBV19 to TRBJ1-5, with D tentatively TRBD1 (6 bases). V was shortened by 9 bases and J by 3 bases, with 15 bases between the two germline ends. CDR1 is LNHDA, CDR2 SQIVND, per germline (reference sequence). CDR3 length: 14 residues. CDR3 protein: CASRAGALNQPQHF. The CDR3 nucleotides are TGTGCCAGCCGGGCGGGGGCCCTCAATCAGCCCCAGCATTTT.

The chain employs TRBV2 and TRBJ2-7; a possible D gene is TRBD2 (7 bases). The CDR3 sequence is 14 residues long. Per germline, CDR1 SNHLY and CDR2 FYNNEI. Trimming pared 6 bases from V and 2 bases from J, leaving 14 bases between. CDR3 amino acids: CASSKGEGTYEQYV. CDR3 sequence (DNA): TGTGCCAGCAGCAAGGGGGAGGGCACCTACGAGCAGTACGTC.

CDR3 DNA: TGTGCCAGCAGTGACTCGTCAGGGGGCTTTTCACCCCTCCACTTT. The encoded protein is CASSDSSGGFSPLHF. The chain combines TRBV6-4 with TRBJ1-6; 8 nucleotides agree with TRBD1. Germline loops: CDR1 MRHNA, CDR2 SNTAGT. Trimming at V came to 0 bases and at J to 9 bases, leaving 4 bases not matched to a gene. CDR3 length: 15 residues.

The chain is built from TRBV2 and TRBJ2-5; 7 bases map to TRBD2. Trimming removed 8 bases from V and 5 bases from J; junction bases left unmatched: 14. Looked up from germline, CDR1 is SNHLY and CDR2 is FYNNEI. The CDR3 contains 15 residues. The chain's CDR3 is CASVRTSAKGETQYF. The CDR3 DNA sequence: TGTGCCAGCGTCCGAACTAGCGCTAAGGGGGAGACCCAGTACTTC.

The V and J genes are TRBV4-3 and TRBJ2-1; 14 bases line up with TRBD2. V was pared by 5 bases and J by 4 bases, with 7 bases of the junction left unmatched. Germline V gene lookup returns CDR1 LGHNA and CDR2 YSLEER. The CDR3 has 17 residues. The CDR3 loop reads CASSLSRLAGGYNEQFF. CDR3 nucleotides: TGCGCCAGCAGCTTAAGCAGACTAGCGGGAGGGTACAATGAGCAGTTCTTC.

The rearrangement joins TRBV6-6 to TRBJ1-2; TRBD1 agrees at 8 bases. The germline CDR1 and CDR2 sequences are MNHNY and SVGAGI (reference sequence). After removal of 0 bases from V and 2 bases from J, the junction contained 5 bases not matched to a gene. This CDR3 is 16 amino acids long. Here the CDR3 DNA reads TGTGCCAGCAGTTACTCGGCAGGGGGCGCAAACTATGGCTACACCTTC. Translated: CASSYSAGGANYGYTF.

This chain joins TRBV7-2 and TRBJ1-2; 7 bases align to TRBD1. The J segment lost 0 bases and the V segment lost 5 bases, leaving 9 bases of the junction unmatched. Germline values: CDR1 SGHTA, CDR2 FQGNSA. The CDR3 length is 16 residues. CDR3 in amino acids: CASSPRTGRANYGYTF. DNA for the CDR3: TGTGCCAGCAGCCCGAGGACAGGACGAGCTAACTATGGCTACACCTTC.